The T cell receptor beta chain described here comes from a study of blood T cells in healthy people across ages. Whole-study findings and limits: Among long-lived donors, naive CD4+ cells were more numerous and diversity higher than in aged donors. Because sorting was not performed, PBMCs prevented conclusive naive versus antigen-experienced comparison.

This clonotype was detected ten times or more. As yet, its antigen is unknown. Researchers report isolating at least 6 million PBMCs per sample. PCR was performed a second time for about 7 to 11 cycles using a sample-barcoded 5' primer and a J-beta primer mix. Each of the cDNA molecules was tagged by a template-switch adaptor with 12 random nucleotides. TCRdb redid the calling of the 5' RACE reads with MiXCR, one entry per CDR3 protein. The sample holds about 940,000 distinct CDR3 sequences; about 44% are singletons and the top ten take around 15%. The sequence was collected from a man under 40 in good health. Sequenced material: blood.

CDR3 sequence (DNA): TGTGCCAGCAGCCAAGAGACGGGCAACTCCTACGAGCAGTACTTC. Translation gives CASSQETGNSYEQYF. The rearrangement joins TRBV3-1 to TRBJ2-7; D gene uncertain. Germline V gives CDR1 LGHDT, CDR2 YNNKEL (reference sequence). V gave up 0 bases and J gave up 0 bases, with 9 bases separating them. This CDR3 has 15 amino acids.